Below, 24 T cell receptor beta chains from the same sample are listed, as sequenced in a study of blood T cell repertoires in COVID-19. The protocol was immunoSEQ multiplex PCR, while the TCRdb copy is restricted to in-frame clones and leaves out a portion. The sample lists some 21,000 clones; about four fifths were seen once. Material: peripheral blood. The receptors were gathered from a man aged 35-49 years with acute or convalescent COVID-19.

The V call is TRBV9, the J call TRBJ1-4; no firm D call. Per germline, CDR1 SGDLS and CDR2 YYNGEE. The length of the CDR3 is 15 residues. V was shortened by 2 bases and J by 5 bases, with 13 bases between the two germline ends. In DNA form, the CDR3 reads TGTGCCAGCAGCGTGAACGGACTTGGAAATGAAAAACTGTTTTTT. Translation gives CASSVNGLGNEKLFF.

The CDR3 DNA is TGTGCCAGCAGCATAAGGTCCCTGGTCGGGGAGCAGTACTTC. It encodes CASSIRSLVGEQYF. The chain is built from TRBV14 and TRBJ2-7; D unclear. V was cut by 5 bases and J by 7 bases, with 18 bases left in between. Germline V gene sequence: CDR1 SGHDN, CDR2 FVKESK. CDR3 size: 14 residues. The whole variable domain, filled in from reference TRBV14 and TRBJ2-7, reads EAGVTQFPSHSVIEKGQTVTLRCDPISGHDNLYWYRRVMGKEIKFLLHFVKESKQDESGMPNNRFLAERTGGTYSTLKVQPAELEDSGVYFCASSIRSLVGEQYFGPGTRLTVT.

This rearrangement joins TRBV6-2 or TRBV6-3 to TRBJ1-5; no clear D gene. Germline values: CDR1 MNHEY, CDR2 SVGEGT. The CDR3 totals 12 residues. Trimming shortened V by 5 bases and J by 15 bases, and 17 bases separated the two germline ends. The CDR3 reads CASSDRGSARHF. The CDR3 coding sequence is TGTGCCAGCAGTGACCGCGGCAGCGCTAGGCATTTT.

This chain links TRBV30 with TRBJ1-1; no clear D gene. V was cut by 0 bases and J by 2 bases, with 10 bases left in between. Germline V gene lookup returns CDR1 GTSNPN and CDR2 SVGIG (reference sequence). This CDR3 spans 14 amino acids. Here the CDR3 reads CAWSVPGRNTEAFF. In DNA, the CDR3 is TGTGCCTGGAGTGTACCAGGAAGAAACACTGAAGCTTTCTTT.

The chain uses TRBV25-1 and TRBJ2-3; 8 nucleotides match TRBD1. Trimming at V came to 8 bases and at J to 6 bases, leaving 10 bases not matched to a gene. The CDR3 runs 14 residues. Germline-derived CDR1 and CDR2 are MGHDK and SYGVNS. CDR3 protein: CASGRQGWTDTQYF. The DNA of the CDR3 is TGTGCCAGCGGACGACAGGGGTGGACGGATACGCAGTATTTT. The complete variable domain, with remaining parts taken from reference TRBV25-1 and TRBJ2-3, reads EADIYQTPRYLVIGTGKKITLECSQTMGHDKMYWYQQDPGMELHLIHYSYGVNSTEKGDLSSESTVSRIRTEHFPLTLESARPSHTSQYLCASGRQGWTDTQYFGPGTRLTVL.

This chain links TRBV2 with TRBJ1-1, with 7 bases matching TRBD1. The germline gives CDR1 SNHLY, CDR2 FYNNEI. There are 15 residues in the CDR3. V was clipped by 4 bases and J by 1 base; unmatched bases: 6. The DNA for the CDR3 is TGTGCCAGCAGTGTGACCGGGACAGAGAACACTGAAGCTTTCTTT. Its protein product is CASSVTGTENTEAFF.

The chain joins TRBV9 to TRBJ2-1; D may be TRBD2 (6 bases). V was clipped by 0 bases and J by 5 bases, with 18 bases between them. The CDR3 totals 17 residues. Germline V gene sequence: CDR1 SGDLS, CDR2 YYNGEE. CDR3 sequence reads: CASSVGPQRARDNEQFF. The CDR3 DNA is TGTGCCAGCAGCGTAGGTCCTCAGCGGGCGAGGGACAATGAGCAGTTCTTC.

In this sample, this clone turned up a few times. V and J are TRBV6-4 and TRBJ2-7; TRBD2 matches 12 bases. V gave up 3 bases and J gave up 2 bases; unmatched junction bases: 2. Germline assignment: CDR1 MRHNA and CDR2 SNTAGT. The CDR3 length is 15 residues. For the CDR3, the DNA is TGTGCCAGCAGTGAGGCTAGCGGGGGGGCCTACGAGCAGTACTTC. Translating gives CASSEASGGAYEQYF.

J is TRBJ1-1 and V is TRBV2; tentatively, D is TRBD1 (5 bases). Trimming removed 2 bases at V and 0 bases at J, with 10 bases between. The CDR3 has 15 amino acids. The germline CDR1 and CDR2 sequences are SNHLY and FYNNEI. The chain's CDR3 is CASSETDTMNTEAFF. The CDR3 bases are TGTGCCAGCAGTGAAACGGACACCATGAACACTGAAGCTTTCTTT.

V usage is TRBV12-3 or TRBV12-4 and J usage is TRBJ2-3; unclear D gene. Between the trimmed V and J ends, which lost 4 bases and 3 bases, there was a span of 5 bases. This CDR3 has 12 amino acids. The CDR3 DNA follows: TGTGCCAGCAGTTCGCGAACAGATACGCAGTATTTT. The encoded protein is CASSSRTDTQYF.

The genes are TRBV7-2 and TRBJ2-6, with 10 bases matching TRBD1. Per germline, CDR1 SGHTA and CDR2 FQGNSA. The CDR3 sequence is 18 residues long. The J segment lost 1 base and the V segment lost 1 base, leaving 4 bases of the junction unmatched. The CDR3 region is CASSLGQGASSGANVLTF. The CDR3, as DNA: TGTGCCAGCAGCTTAGGACAGGGGGCTTCTTCTGGGGCCAACGTCCTGACTTTC.

The chain joins TRBV30 to TRBJ1-2, with no clear D. The CDR3 runs 11 residues. Germline values: CDR1 GTSNPN, CDR2 SVGIG (reference sequence). The V and J ends lost 3 bases and 4 bases respectively, with 6 bases between them. The CDR3 spells CAWRIFYGYTF. The CDR3, as DNA: TGTGCCTGGAGAATCTTCTATGGCTACACCTTC.

The chain joins TRBV9 to TRBJ1-1, with TRBD1 as a possible D gene (5 bases). Between the trimmed V and J ends, which lost 2 bases and 0 bases, there was a span of 8 bases. CDR1 is SGDLS, CDR2 YYNGEE, per germline. The CDR3 consists of 14 residues. CDR3 sequence reads: CASSVEGMNTEAFF. The CDR3 nucleotides read TGTGCCAGCAGCGTGGAGGGGATGAACACTGAAGCTTTCTTT.

The V gene is TRBV7-2, the J gene TRBJ2-7; D uncertain. Germline V gene lookup returns CDR1 SGHTA and CDR2 FQGNSA. V lost 7 bases and J lost 6, with 10 bases in between. The CDR3 runs to 11 residues. DNA for the CDR3: TGTGCCAGCACCTCCAGACTCGAGCAGTACTTC. The encoded protein is CASTSRLEQYF.

The chain employs TRBV4-1 and TRBJ2-3; 7 nucleotides agree with TRBD2. This CDR3 is built from 15 residues. V lost 0 bases, J lost 1 base, and 1 base stayed unmatched. Per the germline V gene, CDR1 is MGHRA and CDR2 is YSYEKL. The CDR3 DNA reads TGCGCCAGCAGCCAAGATGGGGGGGGCACAGATACGCAGTATTTT. Its protein product is CASSQDGGGTDTQYF.

This chain uses TRBV6-1 with TRBJ1-6, with TRBD1 matching 8 bases. The CDR3 runs 15 residues. After removal of 2 bases from V and 6 bases from J, the junction contained 3 bases not matched to a gene. In germline, CDR1 is MNHNS, CDR2 SASEGT. The CDR3 spells CASSEQGAPNSPLHF. The CDR3 DNA sequence: TGTGCCAGCAGTGAACAGGGGGCGCCTAATTCACCCCTCCACTTT.

The chain has TRBV19 and TRBJ1-2, with D unclear. The CDR3 length is 13 residues. Trimming took 9 bases from V and 4 from J, leaving 15 bases between them. CDR1 is LNHDA, CDR2 SQIVND, per germline (reference sequence). CDR3 in amino acids: CASRPRTSYGYTF. The CDR3 DNA follows: TGTGCCAGCCGCCCGCGAACCTCCTATGGCTACACCTTC.

The CDR3 is CASSLTGPHTDTQYF. The DNA of the CDR3 is TGTGCCAGTAGCCTGACAGGACCCCACACAGATACGCAGTATTTT. The chain employs TRBV19 and TRBJ2-3; tentatively, D is TRBD1 (6 bases). V was clipped by 6 bases and J by 2 bases, with 15 bases between them. The V gene's germline CDR1 is LNHDA and CDR2 SQIVND (reference sequence). The CDR3 has 15 residues.

V is TRBV5-4 and J is TRBJ2-3; 9 positions agree with TRBD2. Germline loops: CDR1 SGHNT, CDR2 YYREEE (reference sequence). V lost 4 bases and J lost 1; bases outside the gene matches: 7. The CDR3 runs 16 residues. CDR3 protein: CASSRSLAGRTDTQYF. In DNA, the CDR3 is TGTGCCAGCAGCCGAAGCCTAGCGGGACGCACAGATACGCAGTATTTT.

The chain couples TRBV6-5 to TRBJ1-1; D is uncertain. V dropped 6 bases and J dropped 1 base, with 6 bases sitting between them. The CDR3 contains 12 residues. Germline CDR1 is MNHEY and CDR2 is SVGAGI. Here the CDR3 DNA reads TGTGCCAGCAGGACTAAGAACACTGAAGCTTTCTTT. It codes for CASRTKNTEAFF.

The rearrangement joins TRBV27 to TRBJ2-7; 9 nucleotides line up with TRBD1. The CDR3 is made up of 17 amino acids. Germline trimming cut 3 bases from V and 2 bases from J; bases unmatched to any gene: 11. Looked up from germline, CDR1 is MNHEY and CDR2 is SMNVEV (reference sequence). The CDR3 nucleotides are TGTGCCAGCAGTTTGGGGATTACGGGACAGGGACCCTACGAGCAGTACTTC. Its translation is CASSLGITGQGPYEQYF.

This clone was seen once. V usage is TRBV5-1 and J usage is TRBJ2-7, with a tentative D call TRBD1 (6 bases). V was clipped by 9 bases and J by 6 bases, with 16 bases between them. This CDR3 comprises 12 residues. The germline gives CDR1 SGHRS, CDR2 YFSETQ. CDR3 coding DNA: TGCGCCACCACAGGGAATGAAGGCGAGCAGTACTTC. This gives the protein CATTGNEGEQYF.

The chain recombines TRBV6-5 with TRBJ1-1; 7 bases line up with TRBD1. Trimming cost V 5 bases and J 5 bases; bases outside gene matches: 8. Germline V gene lookup returns CDR1 MNHEY and CDR2 SVGAGI. The CDR3 extends over 14 amino acids. In DNA form, the CDR3 reads TGTGCCAGCAGTCCAAACAGGGGCGGAACTGAAGCTTTCTTT. As protein: CASSPNRGGTEAFF.

This rearrangement joins TRBV2 to TRBJ2-1; 10 bases are shared with TRBD1. The germline V gene encodes CDR1 SNHLY and CDR2 FYNNEI. The length of the CDR3 is 16 residues. V dropped 6 bases and J dropped 7; count of bases not matched to a gene: 12. This CDR3 is CASSPLRQGARNEQFF. The CDR3, as DNA: TGTGCCAGCAGCCCCCTCCGACAGGGGGCAAGGAATGAGCAGTTCTTC. The whole variable domain, remainder taken from reference TRBV2 and TRBJ2-1, is EPEVTQTPSHQVTQMGQEVILRCVPISNHLYFYWYRQILGQKVEFLVSFYNNEISEKSEIFDDQFSVERPDGSNFTLKIRSTKLEDSAMYFCASSPLRQGARNEQFFGPGTRLTVL.